The subject of this entry is one TCR beta chain. In this sample, this clonotype turned up a few times. The antigen it binds to is not known. Per-base quality was not reported, and no clone a single base away is much larger than it. As encoded in the germline V gene, CDR1 is MNHNS while CDR2 is SASEGT. V gives up 7 bases and J gives up 5 bases, and the segment between their germline ends measures 11 bases. The CDR3 goes from the cysteine to the phenylalanine over 12 residues. The DNA shown is the 36-base CDR3, in frame from base 1. This specimen comes from a study of regulatory T cells in long-lasting Graves disease (dated by TCRdb to the early 2020s). A note on the overall study: In the newly diagnosed Graves' disease group, patients had been taking antithyroid drugs for less than 3 months. A total of about 35 samples underwent TCR sequencing, from about 13 patients with persistent Graves' disease and some 20 patients with newly diagnosed Graves' disease. The study took place in China and was registered as a clinical trial. Patients with persistent Graves' disease were compared with patients with newly diagnosed Graves' disease using TCR sequencing and RNA sequencing of peripheral blood.

The library was produced with multiplex PCR. Sequencing was carried out with an Illumina HiSeq 4000. TCR beta libraries were built with iRepertoire HTBI primers and Arm-PCR amplification of CDR3 regions. Before sequencing, the PCR products underwent gel purification. Turning to the authors' computational methods: Across samples, about 64 TRBV and roughly 13 TRBJ segments were identified and used for gene usage analysis of CDR3 amino acid clonotypes. COPE and FqMerger were used to merge the filtered high-quality paired reads into contigs. Contigs were aligned with BLAST to IMGT TRBV, TRBD and TRBJ reference genes, and CDR3 was defined per IMGT. Highly expanded clones were defined as clonotypes with a frequency above 0.1%. Shannon entropy was used to measure repertoire diversity, and the Gini coefficient was used to measure V-J evenness. Public clonotypes were defined as clonotypes shared by more than one individual. TCRdb reworked the public reads: Q25 trimming with fastp, MiXCR clone assembly, productive beta chains retained. For every CDR3 protein sequence, its rows merge into one entry that carries the most common genes and DNA. TCRdb's processing, not the authors' own work, is the source of the V and J calls. The sample profile shows around 400,000 distinct CDR3 sequences; 15% of them were found once. Approximately 7.6% of the sample is held by the ten biggest clonotypes.

General conclusions and limits of the study: Sequencing and analysis were restricted to the TCR beta chain. TRBV28, TRBJ1-2 and TRBJ2-5 were preferentially used in persistent disease, while TRBV20-1 and TRBJ2-1 were favored in newly diagnosed disease. The authors acknowledged the small sample size as a limitation that may reduce accuracy. Persistent patients shared more public clonotypes among themselves (approximately 2,500) than newly diagnosed patients did (more than 950). Compared with newly diagnosed patients, persistent Graves' disease patients had lower TCR Shannon entropy and fewer highly expanded clones, which suggests clonal expansion. Because the primary lesion, thyroid tissue, could not be accessed, the study looked at peripheral blood alone.

Sample time point, as interpreted from the label and publication: newly diagnosed GD, antithyroid drugs for less than 3 months. For both TCR sequencing and RNA sequencing, RNA was extracted from PBMCs using TRIzol. Graves' disease was diagnosed according to American Thyroid Association guidelines. Patients for the study were recruited at an endocrinology department in Xi'an, China. Each patient gave approximately 10 milliliters of peripheral blood, collected in an EDTA anticoagulant tube. Ficoll Paque Plus density gradient separation was used to isolate PBMCs, and no further T cell sorting was performed. An Agilent 2100 Bioanalyzer and agarose gel were used to check RNA quality, and a NanoDrop 2000 was used to measure RNA concentration. Separately, the same data were catalogued under a study of T cells in Graves' hyperthyroidism and ophthalmopathy. From the second report: Stable Graves' hyperthyroidism was defined as no progression to ophthalmopathy during 18 months of follow-up. Hyperthyroidism patients were newly diagnosed, with disease duration under 2 months, and aged 18 to 65 years. The study excluded patients with uncontrolled infections, other autoimmune diseases, pregnancy or lactation. Diagnoses were established on the basis of clinical symptoms, serum thyroxine and TRAb, thyroid ultrasound, and orbital computed tomography. For the first round of RT-PCR on the TCR CDR3, the HTBI primer set was used together with the Qiagen OneStep RT-PCR kit. Blood samples also contained most of the expanded thyroid clonotypes (frequency above 0.001), which suggests that blood repertoires may reflect thyroid immune responses. Ophthalmopathy was separated from stable hyperthyroidism by a 13 V-J signature model, with around 90% sensitivity and 81% to 83% specificity obtained in cross-validation and 80%/75% obtained in testing. During validation, the model predicted progression to ophthalmopathy a median of roughly six months ahead of onset, with more than 60% sensitivity and 72% to 85% specificity. TCR V-J signatures able to tell the groups apart were searched for in a discovery cohort of around 95 patients, of whom approximately 40 had Graves' ophthalmopathy and about 60 had stable Graves' hyperthyroidism. Prospective prediction of ophthalmopathy was tested in an independent validation cohort consisting of 18 hyperthyroidism patients and about 17 patients who later progressed to ophthalmopathy. The 80 to 100 discovery patients were randomly divided into training and test sets at a 7:3 ratio. Thyroid tissue and blood T-cell repertoires from six Graves' hyperthyroidism patients were also compared in the study. Once sampling was done, hyperthyroidism patients were given methimazole at a starting dose of 30 mg daily, whereas ophthalmopathy patients were given high-dose intravenous methylprednisolone. A second multiplex PCR round built the libraries, followed by size selection and purification. Libraries were sequenced paired-end with 100 bp reads on an Illumina HiSeq2000. Raw data were processed with SOAPnuke, discarding reads with adapters, uncalled bases, mean Phred below 15, or no exact constant-primer or identifier match. High-quality paired reads were merged using COPE v1.2.5, and each unique nucleotide sequence was defined as a clonotype. MiTCR v1.1 was used to align clonotypes to the IMGT TRBV, TRBD and TRBJ reference segments. Only V-J combinations with frequency above 0.0001, covering about 99% of repertoires, were analysed. The TCS score was defined as the ratio of F50 (clonal expansion) to E x V (chaos), calculated using BLOSUM62-based TCRdist between CDR3 peptides within each V-J. Welch's t-statistics and random forest reduced 500 to 650 V-J features to roughly 13, which were used in a naive Bayes classifier (R e1071). Sample size was not statistically predetermined, and blinding of investigators to group allocation was not performed. TCR Vbeta CDR3 sequencing of some 140 peripheral blood samples (43 ophthalmopathy, under 80 hyperthyroidism and approximately 17 progressor patients) is reported in the paper.

Recombination connected TRBV6-1 to TRBJ2-5, with TRBD2 as a weak D call on 5 bases. Sequences were derived from peripheral blood mononuclear cells (PBMCs), sampled at new diagnosis, from a patient treated with antithyroid drugs. This receptor was obtained from a woman in her thirties or forties with Graves disease. Donor details come from another sample of the same person, matched by shared clones. The nucleotide sequence is given as TGTGCCAGCATTAGCGCCGGTGAGACCCAGTACTTC. Translated, it gives CASISAGETQYF.